Listed below are T cell receptor beta chains from one sample, sequenced in a study of T cells in Graves' hyperthyroidism and ophthalmopathy. TCRdb re-called the multiplex PCR reads through MiXCR, storing one row per CDR3 protein. Of around 400,000 distinct CDR3 sequences in the sample, roughly 25% were seen once. The sample comprised blood. These receptors originate from a man between 45 and 60 years old with Graves' hyperthyroidism. CDR3s include the opening cysteine and the closing phenylalanine or tryptophan. D genes are given only for firm matches. The size of a clone is reported for some rows only, either as once, few or many, or as a class for expanded clones.

size	V	D	J	CDR3	DNA
few	TRBV3-1	TRBD2	TRBJ2-2	CASTVWTSGRYTGELFF	TGTGCCAGCACCGTGTGGACTAGCGGGAGGTACACCGGGGAGCTGTTTTTT
many	TRBV5-1	.	TRBJ1-1	CASSENPVNTEAFF	TGCGCCAGCAGCGAGAACCCCGTGAACACTGAAGCTTTCTTT
many	TRBV11-3	.	TRBJ2-5	CASSFREGRDQETQYF	TGTGCCAGCAGCTTCCGAGAGGGCCGGGACCAAGAGACCCAGTACTTC
.	TRBV19	.	TRBJ2-3	CASSIILQRATDTQYF	TGTGCCAGTAGTATCATACTCCAAAGAGCCACAGATACGCAGTATTTT
.	TRBV5-1	TRBD2	TRBJ2-3	CASSTGLEQYF	TGCGCCAGCAGCACGGGACTAGAGCAGTATTTT
.	TRBV12-5	TRBD2	TRBJ2-2	CASGSASGRATGELFF	TGTGCTAGTGGTTCCGCTAGCGGGAGAGCCACCGGGGAGCTGTTTTTT
.	TRBV11-2	.	TRBJ2-7	CASSPGGPSYEQYF	TGTGCCAGCAGCCCCGGGGGCCCCTCCTACGAGCAGTACTTC
many	TRBV7-6	.	TRBJ2-7	CASSLVLESYEQYF	TGTGCCAGCAGCTTAGTATTAGAATCCTACGAGCAGTACTTC
.	TRBV5-1	.	TRBJ1-6	CASSFQLDNSPLHF	TGCGCCAGCAGCTTCCAGCTTGATAATTCACCCCTCCACTTT
many	TRBV28	.	TRBJ2-7	CASSLQGFLEQYF	TGTGCCAGCAGTTTACAGGGGTTCCTCGAGCAGTACTTC
.	TRBV6-1	TRBD2	TRBJ2-7	CASTLITSGRAHEQYF	TGTGCCAGCACCCTTATCACTAGCGGGAGGGCCCACGAGCAGTACTTC
.	TRBV3-1	.	TRBJ1-2	CASSQSTPGHGYTF	TGTGCCAGCAGCCAATCGACCCCGGGCCATGGCTACACCTTC
many	TRBV7-9	.	TRBJ2-7	CASRSSRGGEGLEQYF	TGTGCCAGCAGATCATCGAGGGGGGGAGAGGGGCTGGAGCAGTACTTC
.	TRBV7-2	.	TRBJ2-5	CASTTSETQYF	TGTGCCAGCACCACAAGCGAGACCCAGTACTTC
.	TRBV11-2	.	TRBJ1-3	CASSLGHTIYF	TGTGCCAGCAGCTTAGGTCATACCATATATTTT
many	TRBV28	.	TRBJ2-5	CASSANKARPRETQYF	TGTGCCAGCAGTGCCAACAAGGCACGTCCGAGGGAGACCCAGTACTTC
many	TRBV7-2	.	TRBJ1-5	CASSRGRVNQPQHF	TGTGCCAGCAGCCGGGGGAGGGTCAATCAGCCCCAGCATTTT
.	TRBV19	.	TRBJ1-2	CASSIDGQNYGYTF	TGTGCCAGTAGTATAGACGGACAGAACTATGGCTACACCTTC
many	TRBV12-3/TRBV12-4	TRBD2	TRBJ2-5	CASSSGTISETQYF	TGTGCCAGCAGCTCCGGGACTATTTCTGAGACCCAGTACTTC
.	TRBV12-3/TRBV12-4	.	TRBJ1-1	CASSSRAGGQAFF	TGTGCCAGCAGTTCCAGGGCGGGGGGGCAAGCTTTCTTT
few	TRBV11-2	.	TRBJ1-2	CASSLESAGTYGYTF	TGTGCCAGCAGCTTAGAATCCGCAGGGACCTATGGCTACACCTTC
many	TRBV7-9	.	TRBJ2-5	CASSLGFGAQTETQYF	TGTGCCAGCAGCTTAGGTTTTGGGGCCCAGACGGAGACCCAGTACTTC
few	TRBV24-1	.	TRBJ2-2	CATSDLRRGTNTGELFF	TGTGCCACCAGTGATTTGAGGCGGGGCACGAACACCGGGGAGCTGTTTTTT
few	TRBV28	TRBD1	TRBJ2-7	CASSLMGQGSYEQYF	TGTGCCAGCAGTTTAATGGGACAGGGCTCCTACGAGCAGTACTTC
many	TRBV2	TRBD2	TRBJ2-7	CASSEPGGGLAVSYEQYF	TGTGCCAGCAGTGAACCGGGGGGGGGACTAGCGGTCTCCTACGAGCAGTACTTC
few	TRBV5-6	.	TRBJ2-3	CASQGRSTDTQYF	TGTGCCAGCCAGGGACGAAGCACAGATACGCAGTATTTT